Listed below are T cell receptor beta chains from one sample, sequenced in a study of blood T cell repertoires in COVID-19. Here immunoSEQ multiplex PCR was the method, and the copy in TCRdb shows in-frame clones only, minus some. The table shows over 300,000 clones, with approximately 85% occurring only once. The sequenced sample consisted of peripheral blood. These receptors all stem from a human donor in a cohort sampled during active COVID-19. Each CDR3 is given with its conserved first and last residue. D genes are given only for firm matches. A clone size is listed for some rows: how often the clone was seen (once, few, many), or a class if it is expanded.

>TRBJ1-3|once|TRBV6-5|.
TGTGCCAGCAGTCTAGTCGGTATCTTTGGGAACACCATATATTTT
CASSLVGIFGNTIYF
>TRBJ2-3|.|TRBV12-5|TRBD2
TGTGCTAGTAGGGATAGCGGGGGGGCGAGGTTTCGGGATACGCAGTATTTT
CASRDSGGARFRDTQYF
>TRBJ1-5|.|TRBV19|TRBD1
TGTGCCAGTAGTCCGGACAGGACCTTAGATCAGCCCCAGCATTTT
CASSPDRTLDQPQHF
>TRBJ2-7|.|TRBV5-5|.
TGTGCCAGCAGCTTGCTACGCGAGCAGTACTTC
CASSLLREQYF
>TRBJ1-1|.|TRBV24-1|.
TGTGCCACCAGTGAGTCAGTGAACACTGAAGCTTTCTTT
CATSESVNTEAFF
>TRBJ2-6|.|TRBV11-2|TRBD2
TGTGCCAGCAGCTTCCTCGGGACTACTGGGGCCAACGTCCTGACTTTC
CASSFLGTTGANVLTF
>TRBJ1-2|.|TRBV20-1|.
TGCAGTGCTAGGCGCGGAGCGGGCTACACCTTC
CSARRGAGYTF
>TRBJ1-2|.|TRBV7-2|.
TGTGCCAGCAGCCCAGCAGGGGCTGGCTACACCTTC
CASSPAGAGYTF
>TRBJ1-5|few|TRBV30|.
TGTGCCTGGAGTGAGGGGCAGAATCAGCCCCAGCATTTT
CAWSEGQNQPQHF
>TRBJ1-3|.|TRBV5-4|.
TGTGCCAGCAGCCCCCTGGGGGCTACTGGAAACACCATATATTTT
CASSPLGATGNTIYF
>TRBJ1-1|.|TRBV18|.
TGTGCCAGCTCACAGGGGTCTTTGAACACTGAAGCTTTCTTT
CASSQGSLNTEAFF
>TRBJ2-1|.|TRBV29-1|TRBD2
TGCAGCGTTTTCGGACTAGCGGGGGGGAAGGTGAATGAGCAGTTCTTC
CSVFGLAGGKVNEQFF
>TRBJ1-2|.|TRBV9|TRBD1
TGTGCCAGCAGCGCCCTTTCGTCTGGGACAGGGAGGGGCTATGGCTACACCTTC
CASSALSSGTGRGYGYTF
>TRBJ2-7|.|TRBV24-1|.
TGTGCCACCAGTGATGGAGGGAGCTCCTACGAGCAGTACTTC
CATSDGGSSYEQYF
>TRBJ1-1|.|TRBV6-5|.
TGTGCCAGCAGTCCCGTTGCGGGGGTTGAAGCTTTCTTT
CASSPVAGVEAFF
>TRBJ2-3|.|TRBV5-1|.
TGCGCCAGCAGCTTGTTCCCGGGGGGCACAGATACGCAGTATTTT
CASSLFPGGTDTQYF
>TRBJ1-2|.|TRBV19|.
TGTGCCAGTAGTCTTCCGAACAGGGCGGGCTACACCTTC
CASSLPNRAGYTF
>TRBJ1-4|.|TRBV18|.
TGTGCCAGCTCACAGGGGGCAACTAATGAAAAACTGTTTTTT
CASSQGATNEKLFF
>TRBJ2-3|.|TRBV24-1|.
TGTGCCACCAAGGGGTTAGATACGCAGTATTTT
CATKGLDTQYF
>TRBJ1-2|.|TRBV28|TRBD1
TGTGCCAGCAGTTTCGACAGGGGAAACTATGGCTACACCTTC
CASSFDRGNYGYTF
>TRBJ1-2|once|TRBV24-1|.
TGTGCCACCAGTGAAAACAGGGTTAGTGGCTACACCTTC
CATSENRVSGYTF
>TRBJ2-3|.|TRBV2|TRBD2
TGTGCCAGCAGTTGGACTAGCGGCACAGATACGCAGTATTTT
CASSWTSGTDTQYF
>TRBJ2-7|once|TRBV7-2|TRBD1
TGTGCCAGCAGCCTCCGGGACAGCCAGTACTTC
CASSLRDSQYF
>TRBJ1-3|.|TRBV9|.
TGTGCCAGCAGCGCAGGGGTTACTGGAAACACCATATATTTT
CASSAGVTGNTIYF
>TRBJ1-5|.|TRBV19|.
TGTGCCAGTAGTATAGTAAATCAGCCCCAGCATTTT
CASSIVNQPQHF
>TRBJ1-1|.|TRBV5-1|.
TGCGCCAGCAGGGAACAGGGTGGGGTTAACGGTGAAGCTTTCTTT
CASREQGGVNGEAFF
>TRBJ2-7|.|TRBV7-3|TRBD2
TGTGCCAGCAGCCCATGGGGGGGCTACGAGCAGTACTTC
CASSPWGGYEQYF
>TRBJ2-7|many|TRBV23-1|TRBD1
TGCGCCAGCAGTCCACCCTCCGGGACAGGAGGCAACGAGCAGTACTTC
CASSPPSGTGGNEQYF
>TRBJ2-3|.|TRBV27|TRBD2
TGTGCCAGCAGCGGGGGGGCCCAAGATACGCAGTATTTT
CASSGGAQDTQYF
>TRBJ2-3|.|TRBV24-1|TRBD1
TGTGCCACAGGGACAGGGGAAATCTCCACAGATACGCAGTATTTT
CATGTGEISTDTQYF
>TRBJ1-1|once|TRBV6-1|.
TGTGCCAGCAGTGAGGGGAGGACTGAAGCTTTCTTT
CASSEGRTEAFF
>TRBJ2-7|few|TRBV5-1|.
TGCGCCAGCAGCTTGGGACAGGACTACGAGCAGTACTTC
CASSLGQDYEQYF
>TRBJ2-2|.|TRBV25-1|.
TGTGCCAGCAGTGGGGGCCCCGGGGAGCTGTTTTTT
CASSGGPGELFF
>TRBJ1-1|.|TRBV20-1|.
TGCAGTGCTGGGGGGTGGGGAGAAGCTTTCTTT
CSAGGWGEAFF
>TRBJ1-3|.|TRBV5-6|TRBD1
TGTGCCAGCAGCTTAGGGACAGGAGGAAACACCATATATTTT
CASSLGTGGNTIYF
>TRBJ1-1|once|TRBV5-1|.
TGCGCCAGCGTCGAGGGTTTAAACACTGAAGCTTTCTTT
CASVEGLNTEAFF
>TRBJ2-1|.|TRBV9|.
TGTGCCAGCAGCCCCCAGGTGAGCTCCTACAATGAGCAGTTCTTC
CASSPQVSSYNEQFF
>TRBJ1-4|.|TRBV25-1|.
TGTGCCAGCAGTTCGAGACAGCTTGCAACTAATGAAAAACTGTTTTTT
CASSSRQLATNEKLFF
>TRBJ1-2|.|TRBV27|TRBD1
TGTGCCAGCAGTCCTCTCCCGGGACAGGGGAGGGAGGGCTACACCTTC
CASSPLPGQGREGYTF
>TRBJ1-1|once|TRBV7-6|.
TGTGCCAGCAGCCTCACTCCGAACACTGAAGCTTTCTTT
CASSLTPNTEAFF
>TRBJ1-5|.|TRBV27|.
TGTGCCAGCAGGGCAACAGGGATCGGCAATCAGCCCCAGCATTTT
CASRATGIGNQPQHF
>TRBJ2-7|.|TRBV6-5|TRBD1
TGTGCCAGCAGTTACTCAACGGGACAGGAATTCTACGAGCAGTACTTC
CASSYSTGQEFYEQYF
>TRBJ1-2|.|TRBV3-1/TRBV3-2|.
TGTGCCAGCAGCCGAATACAGGGTGTTGGCTACACCTTC
CASSRIQGVGYTF
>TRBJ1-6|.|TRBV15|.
TGTGCCACCAGCAGAGGTTCCAGCTCCTATAATTCACCCCTCCACTTT
CATSRGSSSYNSPLHF
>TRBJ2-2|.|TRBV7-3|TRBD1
TGTGCCAGCAGAAGGACAGGGCCGAACACCGGGGAGCTGTTTTTT
CASRRTGPNTGELFF
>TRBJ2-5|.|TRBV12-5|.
TGTGCTAGTGGTTTGTCCCCAAAGGACAGTGTGTGGGAGACCCAGTACTTC
CASGLSPKDSVWETQYF
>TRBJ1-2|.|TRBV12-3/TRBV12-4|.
TGTGCCAGCAGTTTACGGGGGAGCTATGGCTACACCTTC
CASSLRGSYGYTF
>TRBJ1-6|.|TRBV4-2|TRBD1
TGTGCCAGCAGCCAAGATTGGACAGGGGCGGATAATTCACCCCTCCACTTT
CASSQDWTGADNSPLHF
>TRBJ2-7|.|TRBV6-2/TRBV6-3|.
TGTGCCAGCAGTTATATATCAGTTTCCTACGAGCAGTACTTC
CASSYISVSYEQYF
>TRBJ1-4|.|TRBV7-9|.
TGTGCCAGCAGCTCAGAAGCAACTAATGAAAAACTGTTTTTT
CASSSEATNEKLFF